This is a list of T cell receptor beta chains from one sample in a study of blood T cell repertoires in COVID-19. Some clones are missing from TCRdb's copy, which holds only in-frame ones; the method was immunoSEQ multiplex PCR. The sample includes 200,000 to 250,000 clones, around 86% of them seen just once. Sequenced: peripheral blood. The receptors were sampled from a woman at least 80 years old with COVID-19, enrolled during active disease. Each CDR3 is given with its conserved first and last residue. A D gene is named only where the DNA matches it firmly. Clone size, where shown, is once, few, many, or a class for clones that have expanded.

V	D	J	size	CDR3	DNA
TRBV11-2	TRBD2	TRBJ2-5	NA	CASSFPGLAGDSATQYF	TGTGCCAGCAGCTTCCCAGGACTAGCGGGAGATAGTGCGACCCAGTACTTC
TRBV28	TRBD1	TRBJ2-1	NA	CASSPPGQYNEQFF	TGTGCCAGCAGTCCCCCGGGACAGTACAATGAGCAGTTCTTC
TRBV28	NA	TRBJ1-2	NA	CASSSLTATYNYGYTF	TGTGCCAGCAGTTCTCTTACTGCGACATATAACTATGGCTACACCTTC
TRBV28	TRBD1	TRBJ1-2	NA	CASRTGQGIGYTF	TGTGCCAGCAGGACGGGACAGGGGATCGGCTACACCTTC
TRBV5-1	NA	TRBJ1-1	NA	CASSLVAVGNTEAFF	TGCGCCAGCAGCTTGGTGGCGGTTGGGAACACTGAAGCTTTCTTT
TRBV4-2	NA	TRBJ1-2	few	CASRTTGNYGYTF	TGTGCCAGCAGAACCACAGGGAACTATGGCTACACCTTC
TRBV7-8	TRBD1	TRBJ2-2	once	CASSGRDRQTGELFF	TGTGCCAGCAGCGGCCGGGACAGGCAAACCGGGGAGCTGTTTTTT
TRBV5-8	NA	TRBJ1-1	once	CASSFQTAPNTEAFF	TGTGCCAGCAGCTTTCAGACAGCTCCGAACACTGAAGCTTTCTTT
TRBV30	NA	TRBJ2-5	NA	CAWSVTTGTKETQYF	TGTGCCTGGAGTGTTACAACAGGGACTAAAGAGACCCAGTACTTC
TRBV3-1/TRBV3-2	TRBD1	TRBJ1-4	NA	CASSRGDRGATNEKLFF	TGTGCCAGCAGCCGGGGGGACAGGGGGGCAACTAATGAAAAACTGTTTTTT
TRBV7-9	TRBD1	TRBJ1-2	NA	CASSPGDRVYGYTF	TGTGCCAGCAGCCCGGGGGACAGGGTATATGGCTACACCTTC
TRBV5-6	NA	TRBJ1-5	NA	CASSLSTVNQPQHF	TGTGCCAGCAGCTTGTCGACAGTCAATCAGCCCCAGCATTTT
TRBV5-1	NA	TRBJ1-5	once	CASSFEGGNQPQHF	TGCGCCAGCAGCTTCGAAGGGGGCAATCAGCCCCAGCATTTT